The rows below give T cell receptor beta chains drawn from one sample of a study of siplizumab effects on memory and regulatory T cells. Libraries were prepared by immunoSEQ multiplex PCR; TCRdb keeps only in-frame clonotypes and omits some of them. The data contain 80,000 to 130,000 clones, just over 90% of them singletons. The source material was Tregs sorted from blood. These receptors were obtained from a human donor in good health. The CDR3 runs from the conserved cysteine through the conserved F or W. The order of the fields is CDR3 protein, CDR3 DNA, clone size, V gene, J gene, D gene. A D gene is named only where the DNA matches it firmly. The listing skips clone size in some rows; elsewhere it reads once, few, many or a size class.

CASSPKAGGPETQYF	TGTGCCAGCTCACCAAAAGCGGGAGGGCCGGAGACCCAGTACTTC	once	TRBV18	TRBJ2-5	TRBD2
CASSDGGEKLFF	TGTGCCAGCAGTGATGGAGGCGAAAAACTGTTTTTT	.	TRBV2	TRBJ1-4	.
CASTFSPFPTEETQYF	TGTGCCAGCACCTTTTCCCCATTTCCCACAGAAGAGACCCAGTACTTC	.	TRBV28	TRBJ2-5	.
CASSLKMTSGSLETQYF	TGTGCCAGCAGCTTGAAAATGACTAGCGGGAGTTTAGAGACCCAGTACTTC	.	TRBV5-4	TRBJ2-5	TRBD2
CASGQGSYGYTF	TGCGCCAGCGGTCAGGGAAGCTATGGCTACACCTTC	.	TRBV10-1	TRBJ1-2	.
CASSLPVGRALFNEQFF	TGCGCCAGCAGCCTCCCCGTCGGGAGGGCCCTCTTTAATGAGCAGTTCTTC	.	TRBV5-1	TRBJ2-1	TRBD2
CASSPRTGGRNTIYF	TGCGCCAGCAGCCCTAGGACCGGAGGGAGAAACACCATATATTTT	few	TRBV5-1	TRBJ1-3	.
CASSPRPYEQYF	TGTGCCAGCTCACCACGCCCCTACGAGCAGTACTTC	.	TRBV18	TRBJ2-7	.
CASREGTNEKLFF	TGCGCCAGCAGGGAAGGTACTAATGAAAAACTGTTTTTT	.	TRBV5-1	TRBJ1-4	.
CASSLSLSSYNEQFF	TGTGCCAGCAGTCTAAGTCTCAGCTCCTACAATGAGCAGTTCTTC	.	TRBV6-5	TRBJ2-1	.
CSVEAWTGSGEQYF	TGCAGCGTTGAAGCCTGGACGGGGTCGGGCGAGCAGTACTTC	few	TRBV29-1	TRBJ2-7	.
CASSASIGAANTGELFF	TGTGCCAGCAGCGCGTCCATAGGAGCAGCGAACACCGGGGAGCTGTTTTTT	.	TRBV9	TRBJ2-2	.